The clone carrying this TCR beta chain was counted once. Its matching antigen is unknown. The PCR employed 60 Vbeta primers together with 13 Jbeta primers. Assay: immunoSEQ multiplex PCR; the TCRdb copy retains only in-frame clones and omits some. The table shows about 160,000 clones, with roughly 80% occurring only once. The data stem from a study of cytomegalovirus exposure and HLA in healthy donors. Whole-study findings and limits: CMV serostatus was the only recorded immune exposure for donors. There were some public TCRs occurring in many donors, but most TCR sequences were rare. Follow-up analysis later connected one missense variant in DCLRE1C with trimming of TCR beta V- and J-genes.

CDR3 length: 13 residues. Germline V gene data show CDR1 as MNHNS and CDR2 as SASEGT. Trimming cost V 10 bases and J 2 bases, with 14 bases left between them. The sample taken for sequencing was PBMCs. The receptor comes from a man aged 35 to 55 in good health and CMV-seropositive. V is TRBV6-1 and J is TRBJ1-2, with a tentative D call TRBD1 (6 bases). The CDR3, as DNA: TGTGCCAACAGCGGCGACAGGAACTATGGCTACACCTTC. It codes for CANSGDRNYGYTF.